This section outlines one TCR beta chain sequence together with its context. Antigen specificity is unknown. This specimen comes from a study of radiation and T cells in renal cell carcinoma. Time point in this sample: blood 4 weeks post-SBRT, at nephrectomy. Noted treatment: 15 Gy SBRT to primary tumor, nephrectomy 4 weeks later. Nephrectomy followed 15 Gy stereotactic body radiation by 4 weeks. After SBRT, blood was collected at 2 and 4 weeks, plus baseline. Overall study findings and caveats: In blood, top tumor clones expanded by 2 weeks, shrinking by 4.

The CDR3 has 14 amino acids. V was clipped by 5 bases and J by 11 bases, with 19 bases between them. Germline assignment: CDR1 MNHEY and CDR2 SVGAGI. The data were produced by immunoSEQ multiplex PCR, yet TCRdb's version contains in-frame clones alone and is incomplete. The data hold over 90,000 clones, with around 84% observed a single time. The sequenced sample was blood, obtained from a patient whose treatment included radiotherapy and nephrectomy. The chain couples TRBV6-5 to TRBJ2-1; D possibly corresponds to TRBD1 (6 bases). This TCR was recovered from a man aged 55-75 years with renal cell carcinoma. The CDR3 DNA sequence: TGTGCCAGCAGTAGCCCTGGGACAATTTTAAAGCAGTTCTTC. It translates to CASSSPGTILKQFF.